Given below is one TCR beta chain in context. Participant ages covered roughly 18 to 89 years across 24 US areas. This sample is drawn from a study of blood T cell repertoires in COVID-19. Study overall: The United States, Italy and Spain provided the acute and convalescent COVID-19 samples.

Data came from immunoSEQ multiplex PCR; TCRdb stores just in-frame clones and leaves some out. This sample carries about 270,000 clones, approximately 90% of them seen once, and the ten largest clones take under 2.5%. The CDR3 totals 13 residues. Germline CDR1 SGHRS, CDR2 YFSETQ. The V end was cut by 4 bases, the J end by 0 bases, with 7 bases between. The sequenced sample was PBMCs or T cells enriched from blood (not recorded which). This chain joins TRBV5-1 and TRBJ1-1, with unresolved D. The receptor was derived from a woman between 18 and 30 years old who had recovered from COVID-19. The CDR3 DNA reads as TGCGCCAGCAGCCCCCAGATGAACACTGAAGCTTTCTTT. Translated, it gives CASSPQMNTEAFF. The complete variable domain, with remaining parts taken from reference TRBV5-1 and TRBJ1-1, reads KAGVTQTPRYLIKTRGQQVTLSCSPISGHRSVSWYQQTPGQGLQFLFEYFSETQRNKGNFPGRFSGRQFSNSRSEMNVSTLELGDSALYLCASSPQMNTEAFFGQGTRLTVV.